The 4 T cell receptor beta chains in this list originate from one sample, sequenced in a study of T cells expressing NK-cell markers. TCRdb reanalyzed the 5' RACE reads, giving one entry per CDR3 protein sequence and no DNA. The listing records 130,000 to 150,000 distinct CDR3 sequences. Sequenced input: blood T cells: a sorted CD56 or NKG2C T cell subset, CD4+ or CD8+ T cells, or bulk PBMC T cells (not recorded which). The receptors were gathered from a man in his late teens or twenties in good health.

The chain carries TRBV2 and TRBJ2-1. The CDR3 is made up of 11 amino acids. Germline V CDR1 and CDR2: SNHLY, FYNNEI. The CDR3 sequence: CASSVNNEQFF.

The V and J genes are TRBV20-1 and TRBJ2-7; TCRdb reports TRBD2, a call that lacks DNA to check it against. The CDR3 length is 14 residues. Germline V gene sequence: CDR1 DFQATT, CDR2 SNEGSKA (reference sequence). The CDR3 loop is CSAFPTSGSYEQYF.

The chain carries TRBV29-1 and TRBJ2-1; TCRdb's D gene call, TRBD1, goes unchecked for lack of DNA. The CDR3 is 14 amino acids. Per the germline V gene, CDR1 is SQVTM and CDR2 is ANQGSEA. The CDR3 reads CSVRTEIGSGEQFF.

The V and J genes are TRBV13 and TRBJ1-2. The germline V gene has CDR1 PRHDT and CDR2 FYEKMQ (reference sequence). The CDR3 is made up of 12 amino acids. The CDR3 loop is CASSQAAYGYTF.